Listed below are T cell receptor beta chains from one sample, sequenced in a study of CD8 T cells in ankylosing spondylitis. In TCRdb, the 5' RACE reads were re-called with MiXCR into one record per CDR3 protein. In the table there are 100,000 to 150,000 distinct CDR3 sequences, about 7% of which are singletons. Material for sequencing was blood, either unsorted or a sorted T cell fraction (not recorded which). These receptors came from a male donor with ankylosing spondylitis or in good health (not recorded which). Each CDR3 is given with its conserved first and last residue.

j_call v_call cdr3_aa
TRBJ2-5 TRBV29-1 CSVEWVVGTCHF
TRBJ1-2 TRBV10-3 CAISESIGNGYTF
TRBJ2-3 TRBV5-1 CASSLIQDPSTDTQYF
TRBJ1-4 TRBV7-9 CASSAMDPTNEKLFF
TRBJ1-2 TRBV4-1 CASSQTGTQVNYGYTF
TRBJ2-7 TRBV20-1 CSASDAPYEQYF
TRBJ2-1 TRBV12-3/TRBV12-4 CASSGNRDAYNEQFF
TRBJ2-1 TRBV7-3 CASSSDRGFEQFF
TRBJ1-4 TRBV20-1 CSAGPGGKLFF
TRBJ1-6 TRBV4-3 CASSQEKGGYSPLHF
TRBJ2-7 TRBV6-1 CASRPSSGSVHEQYF
TRBJ1-5 TRBV4-1 CTSSQLRMVGPQHF
TRBJ2-3 TRBV3-1 CASSPRGGREDTQYF
TRBJ2-1 TRBV18 CASSPFERGPHLPDEQFF
TRBJ2-7 TRBV5-1 CASSLGPKVVRGYEQYF
TRBJ2-2 TRBV7-2 CASSFRGPGELFF
TRBJ1-1 TRBV29-1 CSVEKTGGELAFF
TRBJ2-7 TRBV20-1 CSARRALSSYEQYF
TRBJ2-4 TRBV28 CASRGQGMAKNIQYF
TRBJ2-7 TRBV7-8 CASSQTYGSSYEQYF
TRBJ1-5 TRBV5-1 CASSPDRGDQPQHF
TRBJ2-7 TRBV15 CATSSSEAYEQYF
TRBJ1-6 TRBV6-4 CASLSGRNNSPLHF